One sample yielded the 5 T cell receptor beta chains listed below, sequenced in a study of blood T cell repertoires in COVID-19. TCRdb's table, derived via immunoSEQ multiplex PCR, lists solely in-frame clones and lacks some. The data hold roughly 130,000 clones, with roughly nine tenths observed a single time. The sample consisted of peripheral blood. The receptor set was obtained from a man aged 60 to 69 with COVID-19, enrolled during active disease.

The V and J genes are TRBV19 and TRBJ1-5, with TRBD1 as a possible D gene (6 bases). Germline assignment: CDR1 LNHDA and CDR2 SQIVND (reference sequence). The CDR3 runs to 15 residues. V was shortened by 7 bases and J by 6 bases, with 19 bases between the two germline ends. The CDR3 DNA follows: TGTGCCAGTAACCCGACAGGAATTGGGGGTCAGCCCCAGCATTTT. As protein: CASNPTGIGGQPQHF.

The gene calls are TRBV2 and TRBJ2-7; 11 bases fit TRBD2. The CDR3 consists of 15 residues. Germline assignment: CDR1 SNHLY and CDR2 FYNNEI. J lost 6 bases, V lost 6 bases, and 10 bases had no gene match. CDR3 protein: CASREGSGRASEQYF. The CDR3 bases are TGTGCCAGCAGAGAGGGTAGCGGGAGGGCCTCCGAGCAGTACTTC.

The chain carries TRBV13 and TRBJ2-2; D not resolved. The V gene lost 4 bases and the J gene lost 0 bases, with 9 bases spanning the gap. Germline V CDR1 and CDR2: PRHDT, FYEKMQ (reference sequence). This CDR3 contains 15 residues. This CDR3 reads CASSSVGANTGELFF. CDR3 bases: TGTGCCAGCAGCTCCGTGGGCGCGAACACCGGGGAGCTGTTTTTT.

V and J are TRBV2 and TRBJ1-1; 7 positions agree with TRBD1. J gave up 0 bases and V 7 bases, and 5 bases lay outside the gene matches. Per germline, CDR1 SNHLY and CDR2 FYNNEI. The CDR3 consists of 14 residues. The CDR3 here is CASTADRVNTEAFF. The CDR3 region has the DNA TGTGCCAGCACCGCCGACAGGGTGAACACTGAAGCTTTCTTT.

In the case of this clone: Sequence at one end of the junction differs from germline and may be a read error. The chain carries TRBV6-2 or TRBV6-3 and TRBJ2-1, with TRBD2 matching 10 bases. This CDR3 spans 12 amino acids. Per germline, CDR1 MNHEY and CDR2 SVGEGT. The DNA for the CDR3 is TGTGCCAGCAGCACGTATCCTAGCGGGAGCCTCTTC. The encoded protein is CASSTYPSGSLF.